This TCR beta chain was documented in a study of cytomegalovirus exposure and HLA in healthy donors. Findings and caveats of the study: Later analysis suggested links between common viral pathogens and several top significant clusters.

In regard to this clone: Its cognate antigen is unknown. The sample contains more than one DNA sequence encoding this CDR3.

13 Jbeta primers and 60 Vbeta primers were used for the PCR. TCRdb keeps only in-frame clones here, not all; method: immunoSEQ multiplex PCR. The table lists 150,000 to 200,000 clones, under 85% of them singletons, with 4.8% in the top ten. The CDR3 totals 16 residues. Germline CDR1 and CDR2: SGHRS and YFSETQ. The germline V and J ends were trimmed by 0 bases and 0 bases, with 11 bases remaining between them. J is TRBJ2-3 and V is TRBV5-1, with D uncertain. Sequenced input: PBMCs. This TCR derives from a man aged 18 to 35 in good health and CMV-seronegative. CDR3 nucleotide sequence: TGCGCCAGCAGCTTGGAGGTAATGACTAGCACAGATACGCAGTATTTT. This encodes CASSLEVMTSTDTQYF.